The entry below gives a single T cell receptor (beta chain) sequence along with its context. Its matching antigen is unknown. This entry is derived from a study of cytomegalovirus exposure and HLA in healthy donors. Overall study findings and caveats: Later on, a genetic analysis was performed. It linked a missense variant in DCLRE1C with V- and J-gene trimming of TCR beta. It was reported in a later analysis that an Asian-associated ancestry cluster showed fewer N-insertions than the roughly 710-donor mean. Upon later analysis, HLA-associated TCR beta chains proved more clonally expanded than other, equally common chains. Immune exposure was documented only through CMV serostatus.

Use of 60 Vbeta and 13 Jbeta primers characterized the PCR. Using immunoSEQ multiplex PCR, the repertoire was profiled, and TCRdb retains in-frame clones only, with some absent. Here the sample spans about 140,000 clones, roughly 77% being singletons. The sequence was obtained from a woman aged 25 to 39 in good health and CMV-seronegative. The sample was PBMCs.

The CDR3 loop reads CASSLTEADGAFF. The CDR3 DNA follows: TGCGCCAGCAGCTTGACGGAGGCCGACGGAGCTTTCTTT. The chain uses TRBV5-1 and TRBJ1-1; no firm D call. CDR1 and CDR2 (germline): SGHRS, YFSETQ. The CDR3 is made up of 13 amino acids. The V end lost 1 base, the J end lost 10 bases, and 14 bases lay between the germline ends.